Listed here are 32 T cell receptor beta chains from one sample, sequenced in a study of PD-L1 blockade in urothelial cancer. The time point denotes: peripheral blood 6 weeks after treatment start. Only in-frame clones appear in the TCRdb table, and some are missing; sequencing was by immunoSEQ multiplex PCR. The sample holds 38,000 or so clones; more than 80% are singletons and the top ten take about 11%. The source was PBMCs, collected around atezolizumab (anti-PD-L1) treatment. The receptors were sampled from a man in his forties or fifties with urothelial cancer.

J is TRBJ1-2 and V is TRBV6-6; D is possibly TRBD1 (6 bases). Germline lookup yields CDR1 MNHNY and CDR2 SVGAGI (reference sequence). The CDR3 extends over 15 amino acids. V was trimmed by 6 bases and J by 2 bases, leaving 16 bases between them. The CDR3 sequence is CASSHHREGNYGYTF. CDR3 DNA: TGTGCCAGCAGCCACCACAGGGAAGGAAACTATGGCTACACCTTC.

This chain links TRBV7-8 with TRBJ2-7, with TRBD1 matching over 10 bases. Trimming at V came to 5 bases and at J to 7 bases, leaving 11 bases not matched to a gene. The CDR3 is made up of 15 amino acids. Germline V gives CDR1 SGHVS, CDR2 FQNEAQ. CDR3 sequence (DNA): TGTGCCAGCAGCCCGCGCCGGACAGGGGGTAGGGAGCAGTACTTC. Protein product: CASSPRRTGGREQYF.

V usage is TRBV30 and J usage is TRBJ2-3; tentatively, D is TRBD1 (5 bases). The CDR3 runs to 12 residues. Germline CDR1 is GTSNPN and CDR2 is SVGIG (reference sequence). V lost 0 bases and J lost 10, with 11 bases in between. The CDR3 sequence is CAWSVQQVAQYF. The CDR3 DNA follows: TGTGCCTGGAGTGTACAACAGGTTGCGCAGTATTTT.

The table lists this clone with a few counts. This chain joins TRBV6-5 and TRBJ2-2; 7 bases line up with TRBD2. The V gene's germline CDR1 is MNHEY and CDR2 SVGAGI. The CDR3 is 14 amino acids. The V gene end was trimmed by 4 bases and the J gene end by 5 bases; junction bases not matched to a gene: 4. Here the CDR3 reads CASSSRGRTGELFF. CDR3 bases: TGTGCCAGCAGTTCGCGGGGGAGGACCGGGGAGCTGTTTTTT.

This rearrangement joins TRBV25-1 to TRBJ1-1; 11 positions agree with TRBD1. The CDR3 is 17 residues long. Looked up from germline, CDR1 is MGHDK and CDR2 is SYGVNS. V dropped 10 bases and J dropped 4; count of bases not matched to a gene: 17. Here the CDR3 reads CATCPSPGQGVPTEAFF. CDR3 in DNA: TGTGCCACATGTCCATCCCCGGGACAGGGGGTTCCCACTGAAGCTTTCTTT.

The gene calls are TRBV5-1 and TRBJ2-2; 7 positions match TRBD2. CDR3 length: 16 residues. Germline-derived CDR1 and CDR2 are SGHRS and YFSETQ. V lost 3 bases and J lost 0; bases outside the gene matches: 5. CDR3 protein: CASSSLAPANTGELFF. The CDR3 DNA reads TGCGCCAGCAGCTCACTAGCGCCCGCGAACACCGGGGAGCTGTTTTTT.

The chain has TRBV19 and TRBJ2-5; weak D call: TRBD2 (6 bases). The V gene lost 3 bases and the J gene lost 4 bases, with 15 bases spanning the gap. CDR1 and CDR2 (germline): LNHDA, SQIVND (reference sequence). CDR3 size: 15 residues. The CDR3 protein is CASSIWRDGGETQYF. The CDR3 DNA is TGTGCCAGTAGTATCTGGCGGGATGGAGGAGAGACCCAGTACTTC.

The rearrangement uses TRBV14 and TRBJ1-2; D remains unclear. V was pared by 1 base and J by 10 bases, with 10 bases between. Germline CDR1 SGHDN, CDR2 FVKESK. This CDR3 has 12 residues. Here the CDR3 DNA reads TGTGCCAGCAGCCAAGGGACGGAGGTCTACACCTTC. Amino acid sequence: CASSQGTEVYTF.

The rearrangement joins TRBV5-5 to TRBJ2-3; TRBD1 is a possible D gene (5 bases). Germline V lookup: CDR1 SGHKS, CDR2 YYEKEE (reference sequence). The CDR3 is 16 residues long. V shed 4 bases and J shed 2 bases, with 17 bases lying between them. CDR3 bases: TGTGCCAGCAGCCCAAGGGGAAATAAGCTCACAGATACGCAGTATTTT. Translating gives CASSPRGNKLTDTQYF.

The J gene is TRBJ1-3, the V gene TRBV28; D may be TRBD1 (6 bases). Trimming took 6 bases from V and 3 from J, leaving 15 bases between them. Germline assignment: CDR1 MDHEN and CDR2 SYDVKM. The CDR3 runs 15 residues. The CDR3 protein is CASSLGQKYGNTIYF. CDR3 nucleotide sequence: TGTGCCAGCAGCCTAGGACAGAAATATGGAAACACCATATATTTT.

J is TRBJ1-3 and V is TRBV19; 7 bases match TRBD1. J was trimmed by 2 bases and V by 4 bases; bases with no gene match: 5. Per the germline V gene, CDR1 is LNHDA and CDR2 is SQIVND (reference sequence). The CDR3 extends over 15 amino acids. The CDR3 here is CASSTPQGTGNTIYF. The CDR3 nucleotides read TGTGCCAGTAGTACGCCACAGGGGACTGGAAACACCATATATTTT.

J is TRBJ2-1 and V is TRBV5-6; unclear D gene. The CDR3 is made up of 15 amino acids. V gave up 4 bases and J gave up 0 bases, with 11 bases separating them. CDR1 and CDR2 (germline): SGHDT, YYEEEE. The CDR3 sequence: CASSSRVASYNEQFF. The CDR3 DNA reads as TGTGCCAGCAGCAGCCGGGTGGCCTCCTACAATGAGCAGTTCTTC.

The rearrangement uses TRBV11-2 and TRBJ2-7; 8 nucleotides line up with TRBD1. CDR3 length: 15 amino acids. Trimming cost V 5 bases and J 6 bases; bases outside gene matches: 12. From germline, CDR1 is SGHAT and CDR2 FQNNGV. The CDR3 bases are TGTGCCAGCAGCCATGTGACAGGGGTCCCACCCGAGCAGTACTTC. It codes for CASSHVTGVPPEQYF. The variable domain in full, completed from reference TRBV11-2 and TRBJ2-7, reads EAGVAQSPRYKIIEKRQSVAFWCNPISGHATLYWYQQILGQGPKLLIQFQNNGVVDDSQLPKDRFSAERLKGVDSTLKIQPAKLEDSAVYLCASSHVTGVPPEQYFGPGTRLTVT.

This clone was picked up one time. The chain recombines TRBV5-1 with TRBJ2-7, with TRBD2 matching over 7 bases. Germline V gene sequence: CDR1 SGHRS, CDR2 YFSETQ. Trimming at V came to 5 bases and at J to 0 bases, leaving 8 bases not matched to a gene. The CDR3 length is 15 residues. CDR3 DNA: TGCGCCAGCAGAATTGGGTCTAGCGGCTCCTACGAGCAGTACTTC. Protein product: CASRIGSSGSYEQYF.

The chain carries TRBV18 and TRBJ2-1; TRBD1 agrees at 7 bases. J gave up 0 bases and V 3 bases, and 2 bases lay outside the gene matches. Germline CDR1 is KGHSH and CDR2 is LQKENI. The CDR3 covers 15 residues. The CDR3 nucleotides read TGTGCCAGCTCACCGGGACAGAGCTCCTACAATGAGCAGTTCTTC. Translated, it gives CASSPGQSSYNEQFF.

This rearrangement joins TRBV19 to TRBJ2-1; D is possibly TRBD2 (6 bases). V lost 7 bases and J 6 bases, leaving 22 bases between the germline ends. CDR3 length equals 16 residues. CDR1 LNHDA and CDR2 SQIVND come from the germline V gene (reference sequence). CDR3: CASKGAGTRLFNEQFF. The CDR3 coding sequence is TGTGCCAGTAAGGGCGCCGGGACTCGGCTCTTCAATGAGCAGTTCTTC.

The V call is TRBV6-5, the J call TRBJ2-3; no clear D gene. Germline CDR1 MNHEY, CDR2 SVGAGI. Between the trimmed V and J ends, which lost 6 bases and 0 bases, there was a span of 10 bases. This CDR3 has 14 residues. CDR3 in amino acids: CASSLVGSTDTQYF. The CDR3 DNA follows: TGTGCCAGCAGCCTCGTCGGTAGCACAGATACGCAGTATTTT.

The table lists this clone with a count of one. The chain employs TRBV5-8 and TRBJ2-1; 9 bases match TRBD1. The CDR3 length is 16 residues. Germline V gene sequence: CDR1 SGHTS, CDR2 YDEGEE. J gave up 5 bases and V 4 bases, and 10 bases lay outside the gene matches. The CDR3 sequence is CASSILQGARDNEQFF. For the CDR3, the DNA is TGTGCCAGCAGCATATTACAGGGGGCAAGGGACAATGAGCAGTTCTTC.

This clone has a single count. This chain links TRBV7-9 with TRBJ1-3, with 8 bases identical to TRBD1. The CDR3 extends over 15 amino acids. Germline CDR1 is SEHNR and CDR2 is FQNEAQ (reference sequence). V trimming: 8 bases; J trimming: 4 bases; junction bases outside the gene matches: 10. The CDR3 sequence is CASGGAGGSGNTIYF. The DNA of the CDR3 is TGTGCCAGCGGAGGCGCAGGGGGCTCGGGAAACACCATATATTTT.

The CDR3 region is CAWGQGSRTEAFF. CDR3 nucleotides: TGTGCCTGGGGTCAGGGTTCCAGAACTGAAGCTTTCTTT. V is TRBV30 and J is TRBJ1-1, with TRBD1 as a possible D gene (5 bases). The V and J ends lost 5 bases and 5 bases respectively, with 15 bases between them. The V gene's germline CDR1 is GTSNPN and CDR2 SVGIG (reference sequence). The CDR3 sequence is 13 residues long.

This clone was recorded a few times. The rearrangement links TRBV4-1 to TRBJ2-2; TRBD2 matches 8 bases. The trim removed 8 bases at V and 5 bases at J, leaving 19 bases unmatched. In germline, CDR1 is MGHRA, CDR2 YSYEKL. The CDR3 is made up of 18 amino acids. The CDR3 DNA reads as TGCGCCAGCGGGGCTGGGACCAGCGGGAGAGTCGGTACCGGGGAGCTGTTTTTT. Translating it yields CASGAGTSGRVGTGELFF.

This chain uses TRBV4-3 with TRBJ2-7, with TRBD1 matching over 7 bases. The CDR3 extends over 16 amino acids. Germline-derived CDR1 and CDR2 are LGHNA and YSLEER. V was clipped by 3 bases and J by 5 bases; unmatched bases: 13. CDR3 in amino acids: CASSQVRGLPRDEQYF. The CDR3 DNA sequence: TGCGCCAGCAGCCAGGTTAGGGGGCTCCCACGGGACGAGCAGTACTTC.

The rearrangement links TRBV5-4 to TRBJ1-3; 8 nucleotides agree with TRBD1. V gave up 4 bases and J gave up 0 bases; unmatched junction bases: 6. CDR1 is SGHNT, CDR2 YYREEE, per germline (reference sequence). This CDR3 has 16 amino acids. Here the CDR3 reads CASSRAGTGSGNTIYF. As DNA, the CDR3 is TGTGCCAGCAGCAGGGCCGGGACAGGCTCTGGAAACACCATATATTTT. Full variable domain (missing parts from reference TRBV5-4 and TRBJ1-3): ETGVTQSPTHLIKTRGQQVTLRCSSQSGHNTVSWYQQALGQGPQFIFQYYREEENGRGNFPPRFSGLQFPNYSSELNVNALELDDSALYLCASSRAGTGSGNTIYFGEGSWLTVV.

The gene calls are TRBV6-5 and TRBJ1-4; D remains ambiguous. Germline CDR1 MNHEY, CDR2 SVGAGI. This CDR3 contains 13 residues. With 6 bases removed from V and 5 bases from J, the gap between germline ends came to 10 bases. This chain's CDR3 is CASRRAQNEKLFF. CDR3 nucleotides: TGTGCCAGCAGGCGGGCCCAGAATGAAAAACTGTTTTTT.

This chain joins TRBV7-8 and TRBJ2-1; D ambiguous. CDR1 SGHVS and CDR2 FQNEAQ come from the germline V gene. This CDR3 has 15 residues. Trimming took 5 bases from V and 1 from J, leaving 12 bases between them. CDR3 sequence: CASSLSAHSYNEQFF. The CDR3 nucleotides are TGTGCCAGCAGCCTCTCAGCGCATTCCTACAATGAGCAGTTCTTC.

The chain employs TRBV27 and TRBJ1-2; D is perhaps TRBD1 (6 bases). The germline V gene encodes CDR1 MNHEY and CDR2 SMNVEV (reference sequence). V shed 4 bases and J shed 7 bases, with 16 bases lying between them. The CDR3 runs 14 residues. The CDR3 region is CASSSITGTGGYTF. CDR3 nucleotide sequence: TGTGCCAGCAGTTCCATTACAGGGACGGGTGGCTACACCTTC.

The DNA for the CDR3 is TGTGCCAGCAGACCCGGGACAGCGTCTGAAGCTTTCTTT. It yields the protein CASRPGTASEAFF. The chain has TRBV28 and TRBJ1-1; 7 bases are a match to TRBD1. The ends lost 6 bases at V and 6 bases at J; junction bases unmatched: 7. Germline CDR1 MDHEN, CDR2 SYDVKM. The CDR3 extends over 13 amino acids.

The V and J genes are TRBV5-4 and TRBJ2-1; 8 bases map to TRBD2. J was trimmed by 5 bases and V by 3 bases; bases with no gene match: 13. CDR3 length: 17 residues. The germline V gene encodes CDR1 SGHNT and CDR2 YYREEE (reference sequence). The chain's CDR3 is CASSSEITSGSNNEQFF. The CDR3, as DNA: TGTGCCAGCAGCTCCGAGATTACTAGCGGATCTAACAATGAGCAGTTCTTC.

This clone was observed a handful of times. The chain is built from TRBV6-6 and TRBJ2-7; D perhaps matches TRBD2 (6 bases). The germline V and J ends were trimmed by 7 bases and 3 bases, with 16 bases remaining between them. Germline V gene lookup returns CDR1 MNHNY and CDR2 SVGAGI (reference sequence). The length of the CDR3 is 14 residues. The CDR3 is CASTALGGFYEQYF. CDR3 nucleotides: TGTGCCAGCACGGCCCTCGGGGGTTTCTACGAGCAGTACTTC.

The chain combines TRBV2 with TRBJ2-3; D is unclear. The CDR3 has 11 residues. CDR1 SNHLY and CDR2 FYNNEI come from the germline V gene. V was pared by 4 bases and J by 4 bases, with 3 bases between. CDR3 residues: CASSASDTQYF. DNA for the CDR3: TGTGCCAGCAGTGCATCAGATACGCAGTATTTT.

The chain combines TRBV19 with TRBJ2-5; D is unresolved. Germline V gene sequence: CDR1 LNHDA, CDR2 SQIVND (reference sequence). Trimming took 4 bases from V and 4 from J, leaving 10 bases between them. The CDR3 runs to 13 residues. Here the CDR3 DNA reads TGTGCCAGTAGTAGGGCCGGTGGAGAGACCCAGTACTTC. It yields the protein CASSRAGGETQYF.

Comments on this clone: At one boundary the junction diverges from the germline segment, which might be a read error. J is TRBJ2-1 and V is TRBV7-7, with D perhaps TRBD2 (6 bases). Germline values: CDR1 SSHAT, CDR2 FNYEAQ (reference sequence). The CDR3 has 13 residues. This CDR3 reads CASSLGLPNEQFF. The CDR3 coding sequence is TGTGCTAGCAGCTTGGGACTCCCCAATGAGCAGTTCTTC.